This section outlines one T cell receptor beta chain sequence together with its context. This CDR3 spans 16 amino acids. J was trimmed by 0 bases and V by 4 bases; bases with no gene match: 3. CDR1 is KGHDR and CDR2 is SFDVKD in the germline V gene. Per the original data handling: Estimates of nucleated cell counts were drawn from the amplification of reference gene primers. Data came from immunoSEQ multiplex PCR; TCRdb stores just in-frame clones and leaves some out. That table is the source of V, J and clone size, and D and trimming were worked out from the DNA. The sample holds approximately 170,000 clones, 90% seen once. This specimen comes from a study of blood T cell repertoires in COVID-19. As for the study in general: Collection of acute and convalescent COVID-19 samples took place in the United States, Italy and Spain. T cells, B-cell-depleted T cells, or PBMCs supplied cDNA or gDNA.

Material: peripheral blood. This TCR derives from a man aged 55 to 70 with active or convalescent COVID-19. J is TRBJ2-1 and V is TRBV24-1; 9 nucleotides align to TRBD2. The CDR3 protein is CATSDNSGGSYNEQFF. The CDR3 coding sequence is TGTGCCACCAGTGACAATAGCGGGGGCTCCTACAATGAGCAGTTCTTC.